The entry below gives a single T cell receptor (beta chain) sequence along with its context. This record comes from a study of T cells in Graves' hyperthyroidism and ophthalmopathy. Patients were excluded for uncontrolled infection, other autoimmune disease, pregnancy or lactation. The PBMCs were taken from 10 ml of fresh peripheral blood. The CDR3 is 15 residues long. Germline V gene data show CDR1 as SGHNT and CDR2 as YYREEE (reference sequence). The trim removed 2 bases at V and 5 bases at J, leaving 3 bases unmatched. RNA transcripts were the template for amplifying TCR beta CDR3 regions. TCR CDR3 underwent first-round RT-PCR with the HTBI primer set. From the multiplex PCR reads, TCRdb called clonotypes with MiXCR, one entry per CDR3 protein. The table has approximately 600,000 distinct CDR3 sequences, around 20% seen once; the top ten hold under 35%.

This clonotype originated in a man aged 25-45 years with Graves' ophthalmopathy. The sample was blood. This rearrangement joins TRBV5-4 to TRBJ2-1, with 11 bases lining up with TRBD2. For the CDR3, the DNA is TGTGCCAGCAGCTTCGGGACTAGCGGCCACAATGAGCAGTTCTTC. Amino acid sequence: CASSFGTSGHNEQFF. Using reference TRBV5-4 and TRBJ2-1 for the parts outside the CDR3, the full variable domain is ETGVTQSPTHLIKTRGQQVTLRCSSQSGHNTVSWYQQALGQGPQFIFQYYREEENGRGNFPPRFSGLQFPNYSSELNVNALELDDSALYLCASSFGTSGHNEQFFGPGTRLTVL.